The clone carrying this T cell receptor (beta chain) appeared a few times. The sample comes from a study of blood T cell repertoires in COVID-19. The wider study: Samples representing acute and convalescent COVID-19 were sourced from the United States, Italy and Spain. Nucleic acid was either cDNA or gDNA, and it came from T cells, B-cell-depleted T cells, or PBMCs.

This CDR3 has 15 amino acids. The V gene lost 3 bases and the J gene lost 7 bases, with 18 bases spanning the gap. The germline V gene encodes CDR1 LNHNV and CDR2 YYDKDF (reference sequence). Repertoires were generated with immunoSEQ multiplex PCR, while TCRdb's copy carries only in-frame clones and drops some. The table lists 130,000 to 150,000 clones, 79% of them singletons. The gene calls are TRBV15 and TRBJ1-1, with D unclear. This receptor was identified in a man between 45 and 60 years old with active or convalescent COVID-19. Sequencing input: peripheral blood. Written as DNA, the CDR3 is TGTGCCACCAGCAGGGACCGGGGAGAAGGAGGTGAAGCTTTCTTT. This encodes CATSRDRGEGGEAFF.